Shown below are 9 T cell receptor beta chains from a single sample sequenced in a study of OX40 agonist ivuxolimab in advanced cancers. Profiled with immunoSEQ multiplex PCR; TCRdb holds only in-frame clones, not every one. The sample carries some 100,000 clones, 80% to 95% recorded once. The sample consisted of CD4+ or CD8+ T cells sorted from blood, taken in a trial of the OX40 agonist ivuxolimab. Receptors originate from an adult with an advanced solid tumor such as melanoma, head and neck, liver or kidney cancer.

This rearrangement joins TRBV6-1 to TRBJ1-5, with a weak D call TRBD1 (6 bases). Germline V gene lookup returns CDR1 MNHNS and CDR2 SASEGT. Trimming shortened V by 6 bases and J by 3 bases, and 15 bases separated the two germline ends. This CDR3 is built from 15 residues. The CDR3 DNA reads TGTGCCAGCAGATTAGACAGGAGCCCCAATCAGCCCCAGCATTTT. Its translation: CASRLDRSPNQPQHF.

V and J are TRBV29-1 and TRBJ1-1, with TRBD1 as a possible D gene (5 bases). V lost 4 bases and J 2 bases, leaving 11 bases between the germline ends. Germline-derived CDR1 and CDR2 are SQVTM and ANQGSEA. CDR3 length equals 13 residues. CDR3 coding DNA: TGCAGCGTTGCCGGGGACTCTAACACTGAAGCTTTCTTT. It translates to CSVAGDSNTEAFF.

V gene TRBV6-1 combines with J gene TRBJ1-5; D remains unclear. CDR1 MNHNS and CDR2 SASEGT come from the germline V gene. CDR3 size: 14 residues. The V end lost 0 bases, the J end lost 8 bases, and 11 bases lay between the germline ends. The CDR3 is CASSEALTQEPQHF. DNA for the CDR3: TGTGCCAGCAGTGAAGCGCTTACTCAGGAGCCCCAGCATTTT.

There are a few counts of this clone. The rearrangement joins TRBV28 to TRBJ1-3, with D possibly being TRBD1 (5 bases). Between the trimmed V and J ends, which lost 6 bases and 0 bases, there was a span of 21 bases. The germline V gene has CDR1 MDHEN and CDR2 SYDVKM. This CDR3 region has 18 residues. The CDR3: CASSSWRSNRLSGNTIYF. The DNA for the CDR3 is TGTGCCAGCAGCTCATGGCGTTCAAACAGGCTCTCTGGAAACACCATATATTTT.

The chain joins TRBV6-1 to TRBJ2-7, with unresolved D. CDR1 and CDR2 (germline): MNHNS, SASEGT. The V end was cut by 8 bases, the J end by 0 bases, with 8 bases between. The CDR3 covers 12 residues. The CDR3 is CASGRISYEQYF. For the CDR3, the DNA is TGTGCCAGCGGACGGATCTCCTACGAGCAGTACTTC.

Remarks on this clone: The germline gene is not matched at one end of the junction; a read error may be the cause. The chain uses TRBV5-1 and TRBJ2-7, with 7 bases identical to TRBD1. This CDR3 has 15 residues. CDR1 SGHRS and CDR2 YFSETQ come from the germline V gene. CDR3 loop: CANSFTGTVSYEQYF. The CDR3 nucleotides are TGCGCCAACAGCTTTACCGGGACAGTCTCCTACGAGCAGTACTTC.

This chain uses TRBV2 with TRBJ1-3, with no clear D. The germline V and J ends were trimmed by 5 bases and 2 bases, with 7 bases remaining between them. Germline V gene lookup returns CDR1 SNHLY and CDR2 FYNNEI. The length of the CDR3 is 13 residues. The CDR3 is CASSSRTGNTIYF. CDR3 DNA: TGTGCCAGCAGTTCTCGGACTGGAAACACCATATATTTT.

This CDR3 reads CASSLEGGSGVRLYNEQFF. CDR3 nucleotides: TGTGCCAGCAGCTTAGAAGGCGGGAGCGGAGTCCGACTCTACAATGAGCAGTTCTTC. V usage is TRBV7-2 and J usage is TRBJ2-1; TRBD2 matches 7 bases. Germline lookup yields CDR1 SGHTA and CDR2 FQGNSA. The V gene end was trimmed by 1 base and the J gene end by 3 bases; junction bases not matched to a gene: 15. The CDR3 is made up of 19 amino acids.

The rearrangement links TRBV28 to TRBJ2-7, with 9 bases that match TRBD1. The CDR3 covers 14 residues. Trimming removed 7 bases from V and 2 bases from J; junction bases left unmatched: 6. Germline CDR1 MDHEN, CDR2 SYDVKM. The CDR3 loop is CASTAGQGAYEQYF. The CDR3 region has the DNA TGTGCCAGCACCGCGGGACAGGGAGCCTACGAGCAGTACTTC.